The rows below give T cell receptor beta chains drawn from one sample of a study of control samples from healthy donors and cancer patients. Repertoires were generated with immunoSEQ multiplex PCR, while TCRdb's copy carries only in-frame clones and drops some. The table includes roughly 200,000 clones, over 90% detected once. Sample: blood. The receptor set was obtained from a man aged 50-60 years in good health. CDR3s include the opening cysteine and the closing phenylalanine or tryptophan. The D gene is left open where the match is weak. Rows may omit the clone size; those that give it use once, few, many or a size class.

TGTGCCAGCGCAGAGGAGGGTGGAAGGGCCGGGGAGCTGTTTTTT	CASAEEGGRAGELFF	-	TRBV21-1	TRBJ2-2	few
TGCGCCAGCAGCTCGGGGAGCAAGGACGGGTCCTACGAGCAGTACTTC	CASSSGSKDGSYEQYF	-	TRBV5-1	TRBJ2-7	-
TGTGCCAGCTCACCACGGGTCCCAGGGACTGAAGCTTTCTTT	CASSPRVPGTEAFF	-	TRBV18	TRBJ1-1	-
TGTGCCAGCAGCCGGGCCGGGGACTATGGCTACACCTTC	CASSRAGDYGYTF	-	TRBV28	TRBJ1-2	once
TGCGCTAGCTCGACTAGCGGAGGCTCCTACAATGAGCAGTTCTTC	CASSTSGGSYNEQFF	TRBD2	TRBV5-1	TRBJ2-1	once
TGCGCCAGCAGCCTACTACCGGGTCCCTATGGCTACACCTTC	CASSLLPGPYGYTF	-	TRBV5-1	TRBJ1-2	-
TGTGCCAGCAGCTTCACTAACTATGGCTACACCTTC	CASSFTNYGYTF	-	TRBV7-8	TRBJ1-2	-
TGCAGCGTTGTTACGGGGGATTATGGCTACACCTTC	CSVVTGDYGYTF	-	TRBV29-1	TRBJ1-2	-
TGTGCCAGCAGCGCAAGGGGACAGGGGGGTAACTATGGCTACACCTTC	CASSARGQGGNYGYTF	TRBD1	TRBV7-8	TRBJ1-2	-
TGTGCCAGCAGTATGTACTATGGCTACACCTTC	CASSMYYGYTF	-	TRBV28	TRBJ1-2	-